The 20 T cell receptor beta chains reported below all come from one sample, sequenced in a study of T cell responses to AZD1222 COVID-19 vaccine (dated by TCRdb to 2020 to 2022). Libraries were prepared through the immunoSEQ multiplex PCR assay. Entries here come from immuneACCESS through TCRdb and include only in-frame sequences with V and J called. Some clones fail to appear in such tables; in the studies checked, an unresolved V gene covers under half of the shortfall, and the cause of the remainder is unknown. Across this sample there are under 120,000 clones, with 92% seen only once. Of the sample, approximately 1.3% is held by the ten largest clones. The time point label on this specimen signifies: baseline before first vaccination. The specimen was peripheral blood, collected on day 0 of AZD1222 vaccination. The receptors originated from an adult in good health.

The rearrangement joins TRBV28 to TRBJ1-5; no definite D call. Germline V lookup: CDR1 MDHEN, CDR2 SYDVKM. CDR3 length: 12 residues. The V gene lost 10 bases and the J gene lost 0 bases, with 7 bases spanning the gap. The CDR3 spells CATYGSNQPQHF. The DNA of the CDR3 is TGTGCCACCTACGGTAGCAATCAGCCCCAGCATTTT.

This chain connects TRBV11-3 to TRBJ2-7, with 7 bases matching TRBD1. The CDR3 runs to 14 residues. CDR1 is SGHNT, CDR2 YENEEA, per germline. Trimming took 2 bases from V and 3 from J; bases not matched to a gene: 4. The CDR3 nucleotides read TGTGCCAGCAGCTTATTTGCAGGGGGCTACGAGCAGTACTTC. Protein product: CASSLFAGGYEQYF.

This chain links TRBV19 with TRBJ2-5; no firm D call. Germline loops: CDR1 LNHDA, CDR2 SQIVND (reference sequence). This CDR3 has 14 residues. V was trimmed by 4 bases and J by 1 base, leaving 10 bases between them. The CDR3 coding sequence is TGTGCCAGTAGTAGGGCCTCCTTCCAAGAGACCCAGTACTTC. Translating it yields CASSRASFQETQYF.

This clone was detected only a few times. This rearrangement joins TRBV20-1 to TRBJ1-1; no clear D. The germline CDR1 and CDR2 sequences are DFQATT and SNEGSKA (reference sequence). Trimming took 1 base from V and 2 from J, leaving 2 bases between them. The CDR3 covers 11 residues. The CDR3 coding sequence is TGCAGTGCTAGAGGCAACACTGAAGCTTTCTTT. It is translated as CSARGNTEAFF.

The CDR3 DNA reads as TGCGCCAGCAGCCTGGGCGGACTAGCGATTGATGAGCAGTTCTTC. This sequence encodes CASSLGGLAIDEQFF. The chain combines TRBV4-1 with TRBJ2-1; 9 bases match TRBD2. The germline gives CDR1 MGHRA, CDR2 YSYEKL. The trim removed 4 bases at V and 8 bases at J, leaving 9 bases unmatched. CDR3 size: 15 residues.

The V call is TRBV24-1, the J call TRBJ1-5; D uncertain. This CDR3 comprises 14 residues. Germline V gene lookup returns CDR1 KGHDR and CDR2 SFDVKD. V was clipped by 6 bases and J by 5 bases, with 13 bases between them. The CDR3: CATSWRVVDQPQHF. As DNA, the CDR3 is TGTGCCACCAGTTGGCGCGTGGTTGATCAGCCCCAGCATTTT.

With respect to this clone: The sample contains more than one DNA sequence encoding this CDR3. The chain links TRBV28 to TRBJ1-5; no definite D call. The germline V and J ends were trimmed by 2 bases and 7 bases, with 6 bases remaining between them. The V gene's germline CDR1 is MDHEN and CDR2 SYDVKM. This CDR3 has 12 residues. The CDR3 bases are TGTGCCAGCAGTTTAGACAACCAGCCCCAGCATTTT. It translates to CASSLDNQPQHF.

This chain's CDR3 is CASSFGDAETQYF. In DNA form, the CDR3 reads TGTGCCAGCAGCTTTGGAGATGCGGAGACCCAGTACTTC. The chain uses TRBV11-3 and TRBJ2-5, with D unclear. V was cut by 3 bases and J by 5 bases, with 10 bases left in between. Germline CDR1 is SGHNT and CDR2 is YENEEA. CDR3 length equals 13 residues.

The chain couples TRBV4-2 to TRBJ1-4, with D unresolved. The CDR3 spans 16 residues. V dropped 0 bases and J dropped 6 bases, with 14 bases sitting between them. Looked up from germline, CDR1 is LGHNA and CDR2 is YNFKEQ. The DNA for the CDR3 is TGTGCCAGCAGCCAAGAATCGCGTCAGAGGGATGAAAAACTGTTTTTT. It translates to CASSQESRQRDEKLFF.

The chain uses TRBV27 and TRBJ1-5, with a tentative D call TRBD1 (5 bases). Germline V gene data show CDR1 as MNHEY and CDR2 as SMNVEV (reference sequence). The CDR3 runs 13 residues. Between the trimmed V and J ends, which lost 7 bases and 6 bases, there was a span of 13 bases. CDR3 DNA sequence: TGTGCCAGCACTGGGGTCACAGGTCAGCCCCAGCATTTT. It yields the protein CASTGVTGQPQHF.

The chain carries TRBV4-1 and TRBJ1-1, with a tentative D call TRBD1 (6 bases). The germline V gene encodes CDR1 MGHRA and CDR2 YSYEKL. This CDR3 contains 14 residues. V was cut by 3 bases and J by 0 bases, with 8 bases left in between. CDR3 sequence: CASSQGALNTEAFF. CDR3 DNA sequence: TGCGCCAGCAGCCAGGGGGCCTTGAACACTGAAGCTTTCTTT.

This chain links TRBV7-9 with TRBJ2-2; 7 positions match TRBD1. Trimming took 1 base from V and 4 from J; bases not matched to a gene: 6. The germline V gene has CDR1 SEHNR and CDR2 FQNEAQ (reference sequence). The CDR3 is made up of 16 amino acids. The CDR3 reads CASSLGFRGRTGELFF. CDR3 bases: TGTGCCAGCAGCTTAGGTTTTAGGGGGCGCACCGGGGAGCTGTTTTTT.

Here the CDR3 DNA reads TGCGCCAGCAGCTCTAACATGAAGGGGGATGAGCAGTTCTTC. As protein: CASSSNMKGDEQFF. The chain uses TRBV5-1 and TRBJ2-1; D perhaps matches TRBD1 (6 bases). In germline, CDR1 is SGHRS, CDR2 YFSETQ. The CDR3 spans 14 residues. Trimming removed 3 bases at V and 8 bases at J, with 15 bases between.

The V gene is TRBV29-1, the J gene TRBJ1-5; tentatively, D is TRBD1 (5 bases). Germline CDR1 and CDR2: SQVTM and ANQGSEA. This CDR3 contains 13 residues. Trimming took off 5 bases at V and 2 bases at J, with 10 bases between the two ends. The CDR3 DNA is TGCAGCGTTAAAGGGGTAGGCAATCAGCCCCAGCATTTT. The encoded protein is CSVKGVGNQPQHF.

This chain connects TRBV2 to TRBJ2-7, with D possibly matching TRBD2 (5 bases). Trimming pared 3 bases from V and 0 bases from J, leaving 9 bases between. Germline CDR1 and CDR2: SNHLY and FYNNEI. The CDR3 totals 14 residues. CDR3 sequence reads: CASSERESSYEQYF. CDR3 sequence (DNA): TGTGCCAGCAGTGAGAGGGAGAGCTCCTACGAGCAGTACTTC.

The chain is built from TRBV5-5 and TRBJ1-5; D call uncertain. Germline V gives CDR1 SGHKS, CDR2 YYEKEE (reference sequence). The CDR3 runs 14 residues. Trimming cost V 0 bases and J 7 bases, with 11 bases left between them. CDR3 nucleotide sequence: TGTGCCAGCAGCTTGGCCGAGAGGAGCCAGCCCCAGCATTTT. Encoded protein: CASSLAERSQPQHF.

This sequence joins TRBV6-2 or TRBV6-3 and TRBJ2-3, with D perhaps matching TRBD2 (6 bases). The CDR3 has 16 amino acids. V was shortened by 6 bases and J by 4 bases, with 20 bases between the two germline ends. Germline loops: CDR1 MNHEY, CDR2 SVGEGT. This CDR3 is CASSLLGRGSSDTQYF. The CDR3 bases are TGTGCCAGCAGCCTACTGGGTCGGGGGAGCTCAGATACGCAGTATTTT.

The chain links TRBV20-1 to TRBJ1-1, with unresolved D. The V end lost 7 bases, the J end lost 3 bases, and 9 bases lay between the germline ends. Germline V CDR1 and CDR2: DFQATT, SNEGSKA (reference sequence). The CDR3 has 11 residues. CDR3 in DNA: TGCAGTGGTGGAAAGGACACTGAAGCTTTCTTT. This gives the protein CSGGKDTEAFF.

The CDR3 spells CASSLYTAGTGELFF. CDR3 nucleotides: TGTGCCAGCAGTTTATATACCGCGGGGACCGGGGAGCTGTTTTTT. V is TRBV28 and J is TRBJ2-2; weak D call: TRBD2 (6 bases). The CDR3 is 15 amino acids. Trimming cost V 1 base and J 5 bases, with 11 bases left between them. CDR1 and CDR2 (germline): MDHEN, SYDVKM.

The V gene is TRBV2, the J gene TRBJ2-3; 7 bases line up with TRBD2. The germline CDR1 and CDR2 sequences are SNHLY and FYNNEI. The V and J ends lost 5 bases and 5 bases, in that order; junction bases with no gene match: 7. The CDR3 spans 14 residues. The CDR3 reads CASSWEGAGDTQYF. In DNA form, the CDR3 reads TGTGCCAGCAGTTGGGAGGGTGCGGGAGATACGCAGTATTTT.